The clone carrying this T cell receptor (beta chain) was recorded at least ten times. This record belongs to a study of CD8+CD57+ T cells in acquired aplastic anemia. The TCR beta profiling, which covered VDJ combination and CDR3 sequence, was carried out using genomic DNA as the template. Each CDR3 protein is one row after TCRdb ran MiXCR on the reads. The sample lists 350,000 to 450,000 distinct CDR3 sequences, about two thirds occurring once. Trimming stripped 5 bases from V and 15 bases from J, with 20 bases between. Per the germline V gene, CDR1 is MNHNY and CDR2 is SVGAGI (reference sequence). The CDR3 has 14 amino acids.

This clonotype originated in a human donor in good health, serving as a control. The sample was sorted CD4+, CD8+, or CD8+CD57+ T cells (not recorded which) from PBMCs. The V call is TRBV6-6, the J call TRBJ1-6; D may be TRBD1 (5 bases). The CDR3 DNA reads as TGTGCCAGCAGTCACCGGACAAGGGCGTGGGTCCTCCACTTT. Translated, it gives CASSHRTRAWVLHF.